Following are 30 T cell receptor beta chains from one sample sequenced in a study of shared clonotypes between healthy human individuals. Data came from immunoSEQ multiplex PCR; TCRdb stores just in-frame clones and leaves some out. The sample lists 2 million to 2.5 million clones, almost 96% occurring once. The source material was naive CD4+ T cells sorted from blood. This sample's subset: CD45RA+ positively selected. Every receptor here comes from a man aged 18 to 29 in good health.

V gene TRBV19 combines with J gene TRBJ2-1; D perhaps matches TRBD1 (6 bases). The length of the CDR3 is 15 residues. Trimming pared 1 base from V and 2 bases from J, leaving 9 bases between. Germline V gene sequence: CDR1 LNHDA, CDR2 SQIVND (reference sequence). The CDR3 is CASSIAGVPYNEQFF. CDR3 in DNA: TGTGCCAGTAGTATAGCAGGGGTTCCCTACAATGAGCAGTTCTTC.

Regarding this clone: Other nucleotide sequences in the sample specify the same CDR3. The gene calls are TRBV6-5 and TRBJ2-1; D perhaps matches TRBD2 (6 bases). The CDR3 covers 13 residues. V was cut by 2 bases and J by 7 bases, with 9 bases left in between. CDR1 MNHEY and CDR2 SVGAGI come from the germline V gene. The CDR3, as DNA: TGTGCCAGCAGTTACGAGGGGAGGAATGAGCAGTTCTTC. It codes for CASSYEGRNEQFF.

V is TRBV30 and J is TRBJ2-7, with TRBD1 matching over 9 bases. The germline CDR1 and CDR2 sequences are GTSNPN and SVGIG (reference sequence). Trimming cost V 4 bases and J 0 bases; bases outside gene matches: 4. The CDR3 covers 14 residues. The CDR3 reads CAWMADRGSYEQYF. The CDR3 DNA sequence: TGTGCCTGGATGGCGGACAGGGGCTCCTACGAGCAGTACTTC.

The CDR3 nucleotides are TGTGCCAGCAGCTTGGAACAGGGGGGGAATGAAAAACTGTTTTTT. Its translation is CASSLEQGGNEKLFF. This rearrangement joins TRBV11-2 to TRBJ1-4, with 8 bases lining up with TRBD1. This CDR3 has 15 residues. Losses at the gene ends were 3 bases for V and 5 bases for J; bases not matched to a gene: 5. CDR1 and CDR2 (germline): SGHAT, FQNNGV.

J is TRBJ1-2 and V is TRBV19; D unresolved. The CDR3 length is 16 residues. Germline V gene sequence: CDR1 LNHDA, CDR2 SQIVND (reference sequence). V was clipped by 3 bases and J by 8 bases, with 22 bases between them. The CDR3, as DNA: TGTGCCAGTAGTATGGTACTTGCGGGGTCGGTCGGAGGCTACACCTTC. Translation gives CASSMVLAGSVGGYTF. The full variable domain, its missing parts supplied by reference TRBV19 and TRBJ1-2, is DGGITQSPKYLFRKEGQNVTLSCEQNLNHDAMYWYRQDPGQGLRLIYYSQIVNDFQKGDIAEGYSVSREKKESFPLTVTSAQKNPTAFYLCASSMVLAGSVGGYTFGSGTRLTVV.

This chain joins TRBV7-9 and TRBJ2-7; D unclear. Germline CDR1 reads SEHNR; CDR2 reads FQNEAQ (reference sequence). Trimming pared 5 bases from V and 0 bases from J, leaving 11 bases between. This CDR3 region has 14 residues. The CDR3 bases are TGTGCCAGCAGCACCTCAAGGAGCTCCTACGAGCAGTACTTC. Translating gives CASSTSRSSYEQYF.

The V and J genes are TRBV11-2 and TRBJ1-1, with D perhaps matching TRBD1 (6 bases). The CDR3 is made up of 14 amino acids. Germline CDR1 is SGHAT and CDR2 is FQNNGV. V was clipped by 5 bases and J by 1 base, with 11 bases between them. The CDR3: CASSARGENTEAFF. The CDR3 region has the DNA TGTGCCAGCAGCGCCAGGGGCGAGAACACTGAAGCTTTCTTT.

V is TRBV28 and J is TRBJ1-2, with D unresolved. V was pared by 11 bases and J by 7 bases, with 14 bases between. Germline V CDR1 and CDR2: MDHEN, SYDVKM. The length of the CDR3 is 11 residues. In DNA form, the CDR3 reads TGTGCCGTGCAGTCTTTTCCTGGCTACACCTTC. Its translation: CAVQSFPGYTF.

Points on this clone: This sample also contains other DNA sequences that code for the same CDR3. Here the CDR3 DNA reads TGCAGTGTAGGGAACACTGAAGCTTTCTTT. Translated: CSVGNTEAFF. The genes are TRBV20-1 and TRBJ1-1; D ambiguous. With 7 bases removed from V and 1 base from J, the gap between germline ends came to 4 bases. The CDR3 sequence is 10 residues long. Germline values: CDR1 DFQATT, CDR2 SNEGSKA (reference sequence).

Worth noting for this clone: Distinct nucleotide sequences in the sample also encode this CDR3. This CDR3 is CASSPGGGEQYF. CDR3 DNA sequence: TGTGCCAGCAGTCCCGGGGGCGGCGAGCAGTACTTC. This chain links TRBV6-6 with TRBJ2-7; perhaps D is TRBD1 or TRBD2 (6 bases each). Germline-derived CDR1 and CDR2 are MNHNY and SVGAGI (reference sequence). The V and J ends lost 5 bases and 6 bases respectively, with 11 bases between them. The CDR3 contains 12 residues.

This chain uses TRBV4-1 with TRBJ2-1; 7 positions match TRBD2. V gave up 3 bases and J gave up 4 bases; unmatched junction bases: 12. The V gene's germline CDR1 is MGHRA and CDR2 YSYEKL. The CDR3 runs to 17 residues. The CDR3 DNA is TGCGCCAGCAGCCATCTATCCGGACTGCGGGAGTACAATGAGCAGTTCTTC. Its protein is CASSHLSGLREYNEQFF.

V and J are TRBV28 and TRBJ2-7; 7 bases match TRBD2. Trimming removed 5 bases from V and 6 bases from J; junction bases left unmatched: 7. The CDR3 consists of 13 residues. In germline, CDR1 is MDHEN, CDR2 SYDVKM. Here the CDR3 DNA reads TGTGCCAGCAGTGGGGGGGTCCCCGCCGAGCAGTACTTC. Amino acids: CASSGGVPAEQYF.

Concerning this clone itself: Other nucleotide sequences from this sample produce the same CDR3. The V and J genes are TRBV5-4 and TRBJ2-3; D is unclear. CDR3 length: 13 residues. CDR1 is SGHNT, CDR2 YYREEE, per germline (reference sequence). V was cut by 2 bases and J by 1 base, with 5 bases left in between. In nucleotides, the CDR3 is TGTGCCAGCAGCTTACCAGGCACAGATACGCAGTATTTT. This encodes CASSLPGTDTQYF.

V gene TRBV5-6 combines with J gene TRBJ2-6, with D unresolved. The CDR3 length is 14 residues. Germline assignment: CDR1 SGHDT and CDR2 YYEEEE. V dropped 2 bases and J dropped 3 bases, with 6 bases sitting between them. The CDR3 reads CASSFGGGANVLTF. DNA of the CDR3: TGTGCCAGCAGCTTCGGTGGTGGGGCCAACGTCCTGACTTTC.

The V gene is TRBV27, the J gene TRBJ2-7; D might be TRBD1 (5 bases). V was cut by 4 bases and J by 7 bases, with 20 bases left in between. Germline values: CDR1 MNHEY, CDR2 SMNVEV (reference sequence). The CDR3 contains 15 residues. The CDR3 region has the DNA TGTGCCAGCAGTTCCTCGACAGTACCCGTCTCGGAGCAGTACTTC. Translation gives CASSSSTVPVSEQYF.

The rearrangement uses TRBV10-3 and TRBJ1-3; D is unclear. Trimming removed 2 bases from V and 4 bases from J, with 12 bases in between. The CDR3 spans 15 residues. Germline V lookup: CDR1 ENHRY, CDR2 SYGVKD. The CDR3 DNA sequence: TGTGCCATCAGTGAGGGAGCGAACTCAGGAAACACCATATATTTT. Protein: CAISEGANSGNTIYF.

The CDR3 spells CASSLWGNGNQPQHF. The DNA of the CDR3 is TGTGCCAGCAGTTTATGGGGCAACGGCAATCAGCCCCAGCATTTT. This chain connects TRBV27 to TRBJ1-5, with a tentative D call TRBD1 (5 bases). V lost 1 base, J lost 2 bases, and 9 bases lay in between. Germline CDR1 MNHEY, CDR2 SMNVEV (reference sequence). CDR3 length: 15 residues.

The chain couples TRBV29-1 to TRBJ2-5, with 7 positions matching TRBD2. The V gene end was trimmed by 4 bases and the J gene end by 3 bases; junction bases not matched to a gene: 5. The CDR3 length is 13 residues. In germline, CDR1 is SQVTM, CDR2 ANQGSEA. The CDR3 sequence: CSVGVGREETQYF. The CDR3 coding sequence is TGCAGCGTTGGGGTGGGGAGGGAAGAGACCCAGTACTTC.

Concerning this clone: A junction boundary mismatches the germline segment, possibly from a read error. The J gene is TRBJ2-5, the V gene TRBV19; TRBD2 matches at 10 bases. Germline V lookup: CDR1 LNHDA, CDR2 SQIVND (reference sequence). The CDR3 spans 14 residues. The DNA for the CDR3 is TGTGCCGGTAGACTAGCGGGCTCCAGTGAGACCCAGTACTTC. Amino acid sequence: CAGRLAGSSETQYF.

This chain connects TRBV10-3 to TRBJ2-7; D tentatively fits TRBD1 or TRBD2 (5 bases each). Trimming took 7 bases from V and 2 from J, leaving 12 bases between them. Germline CDR1 is ENHRY and CDR2 is SYGVKD. This CDR3 comprises 13 residues. The CDR3 region is CAITPGPTYEQYF. The CDR3 DNA reads TGTGCCATCACACCGGGACCCACCTACGAGCAGTACTTC.

The chain recombines TRBV11-1 with TRBJ2-1; 8 bases align to TRBD2. J gave up 7 bases and V 5 bases, and 7 bases lay outside the gene matches. This CDR3 region has 14 residues. Germline CDR1 SGHAT, CDR2 FQDESV (reference sequence). The CDR3 reads CASSPRTSSNEQFF. The CDR3 nucleotides read TGTGCCAGCAGCCCCCGGACTAGCAGTAATGAGCAGTTCTTC.

Points on this clone: Other DNA sequences from this sample encode an identical CDR3 as well. The gene calls are TRBV29-1 and TRBJ1-1; D remains unclear. This CDR3 has 11 residues. The germline V gene encodes CDR1 SQVTM and CDR2 ANQGSEA. V dropped 2 bases and J dropped 8 bases, with 9 bases sitting between them. The CDR3, as DNA: TGCAGCGTTGAACGTGGGCGCGAAGCTTTCTTT. Protein product: CSVERGREAFF.

The gene calls are TRBV25-1 and TRBJ2-5; TRBD2 matches at 15 bases. Germline trimming cut 3 bases from V and 4 bases from J; bases unmatched to any gene: 0. CDR1 is MGHDK and CDR2 is SYGVNS in the germline V gene. The CDR3 is 15 residues long. The CDR3 DNA follows: TGTGCCAGCAGTGAGGGACTAGCGGGAGGAGAGACCCAGTACTTC. Protein product: CASSEGLAGGETQYF.

The V gene is TRBV4-1, the J gene TRBJ1-2; 7 bases agree with TRBD1. V lost 11 bases and J lost 0; bases outside the gene matches: 15. The CDR3 sequence is 16 residues long. Germline-derived CDR1 and CDR2 are MGHRA and YSYEKL. The CDR3 spells CAAAGLGQSSNYGYTF. DNA for the CDR3: TGCGCCGCCGCCGGTCTGGGACAGTCTTCTAACTATGGCTACACCTTC.

The DNA of the CDR3 is TGCAGCGTTGTCTACCCGGGGGGTAGCACAGATACGCAGTATTTT. Its protein is CSVVYPGGSTDTQYF. This chain links TRBV29-1 with TRBJ2-3; 7 bases map to TRBD2. This CDR3 contains 15 residues. Germline lookup yields CDR1 SQVTM and CDR2 ANQGSEA. V shed 4 bases and J 0 bases; nucleotides not matched to a gene: 7.

Only one count was recorded for this clone. The V gene is TRBV5-4, the J gene TRBJ2-3; 9 nucleotides line up with TRBD2. The CDR3 spans 16 residues. CDR1 and CDR2 (germline): SGHNT, YYREEE (reference sequence). Germline trimming cut 2 bases from V and 0 bases from J; bases unmatched to any gene: 4. The CDR3 sequence is CASSLPSGASTDTQYF. The CDR3, as DNA: TGTGCCAGCAGCTTACCTAGCGGGGCTAGCACAGATACGCAGTATTTT.

The V gene is TRBV2, the J gene TRBJ2-1, with 7 nucleotides matching TRBD2. From germline, CDR1 is SNHLY and CDR2 FYNNEI. The length of the CDR3 is 13 residues. V gave up 5 bases and J gave up 5 bases; unmatched junction bases: 3. CDR3 coding DNA: TGTGCCAGCAGTCGGGACTACAACAATGAGCAGTTCTTC. This translates into CASSRDYNNEQFF. Drawing the rest from reference TRBV2 and TRBJ2-1, the complete variable domain is EPEVTQTPSHQVTQMGQEVILRCVPISNHLYFYWYRQILGQKVEFLVSFYNNEISEKSEIFDDQFSVERPDGSNFTLKIRSTKLEDSAMYFCASSRDYNNEQFFGPGTRLTVL.

J is TRBJ1-1 and V is TRBV11-2; D gene ambiguous. CDR3 size: 13 residues. Germline V gene data show CDR1 as SGHAT and CDR2 as FQNNGV. Trimming cost V 5 bases and J 10 bases, with 17 bases left between them. For the CDR3, the DNA is TGTGCCAGCAGCACAAATCTCGGCTGGGTAGCTTTCTTT. Protein sequence: CASSTNLGWVAFF.

The chain has TRBV19 and TRBJ2-4; no reliable D call. Trimming took 5 bases from V and 4 from J, leaving 9 bases between them. The CDR3 contains 13 residues. The V gene's germline CDR1 is LNHDA and CDR2 SQIVND (reference sequence). The CDR3: CASSPARKNIQYF. The CDR3 bases are TGTGCCAGTAGTCCCGCACGAAAAAACATTCAGTACTTC.

The chain links TRBV28 to TRBJ1-2, with D unresolved. CDR1 and CDR2 (germline): MDHEN, SYDVKM. This CDR3 is built from 11 residues. Trimming shortened V by 6 bases and J by 8 bases, and 10 bases separated the two germline ends. The CDR3 reads CASSRTGGYTF. The CDR3 nucleotides read TGTGCCAGCAGCCGGACGGGGGGCTACACCTTC.